This entry concerns a single T cell receptor beta chain. The antigen remains unidentified. Sorting based on CD45RO/CCR7/CD25/CD127/CD95/CD27 separated CD4+ naive, central memory, regulatory and stem cell-like memory cells. The sample originates from a study of beta chain features in type 1 diabetes. V lost 2 bases and J 0 bases, leaving 6 bases between the germline ends. Germline V lookup: CDR1 SGHDT, CDR2 YYEEEE. CDR3 length equals 13 residues. Notes on the study in general: VDJ junctions sequenced from type 1 diabetes patients showed fewer insertions and more deletions. There was a moderate but significant shortening of TCRB CDR3s in all four CD4+ subsets of Type 1 diabetes patients.

Reverse transcription of all isolated RNA meant that expressed TCRB transcripts were sequenced. Sequenced by immunoSEQ multiplex PCR; TCRdb stores in-frame clones only, minus some. The sample records 300,000 to 400,000 clones, over 7% being singletons. The specimen was central memory CD4+ T cells from blood. The gene calls are TRBV5-6 and TRBJ2-7; possibly TRBD1 for D (5 bases). The receptor was isolated from a man aged 30-40 years with type 1 diabetes. In DNA form, the CDR3 reads TGTGCCAGCAGCTTTAGGGGCTCCTACGAGCAGTACTTC. Translated, it gives CASSFRGSYEQYF. The whole variable domain, filled in from reference TRBV5-6 and TRBJ2-7, reads DAGVTQSPTHLIKTRGQQVTLRCSPKSGHDTVSWYQQALGQGPQFIFQYYEEEERQRGNFPDRFSGHQFPNYSSELNVNALLLGDSALYLCASSFRGSYEQYFGPGTRLTVT.